The present T cell receptor (beta chain) was sequenced within a study of T cell responses to AZD1222 COVID-19 vaccine. Germline values: CDR1 SGHKS, CDR2 YYEKEE (reference sequence). The CDR3 sequence is 14 residues long. V was clipped by 1 base and J by 5 bases, with 12 bases between them. Data came from immunoSEQ multiplex PCR; TCRdb stores just in-frame clones and leaves some out. The sample carries under 250,000 clones, just over 90% recorded once. This receptor was identified in an adult in good health. The chain carries TRBV5-5 and TRBJ2-5; D gene ambiguous. The sequencing used peripheral blood, collected on day 0 of MenACWY control vaccination. CDR3 bases: TGTGCCAGCAGCTTGCCAGCCGGAGCGGAGACCCAGTACTTC. As protein: CASSLPAGAETQYF. Based on the CDR3 plus reference TRBV5-5 and TRBJ2-5, the full variable domain is DAGVTQSPTHLIKTRGQQVTLRCSPISGHKSVSWYQQVLGQGPQFIFQYYEKEERGRGNFPDRFSARQFPNYSSELNVNALLLGDSALYLCASSLPAGAETQYFGPGTRLLVL.